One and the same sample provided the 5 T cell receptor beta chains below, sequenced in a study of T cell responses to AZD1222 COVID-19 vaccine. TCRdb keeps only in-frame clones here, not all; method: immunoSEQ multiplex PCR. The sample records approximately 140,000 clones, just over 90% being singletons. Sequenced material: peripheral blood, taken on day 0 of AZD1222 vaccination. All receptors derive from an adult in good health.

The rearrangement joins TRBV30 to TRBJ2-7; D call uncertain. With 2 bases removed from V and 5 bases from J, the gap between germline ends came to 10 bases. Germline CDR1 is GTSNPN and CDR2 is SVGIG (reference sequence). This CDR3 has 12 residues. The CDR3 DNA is TGTGCCTGGAGTACACCACCAAACGAGCAGTACTTC. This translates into CAWSTPPNEQYF. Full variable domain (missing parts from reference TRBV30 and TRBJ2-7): SQTIHQWPATLVQPVGSPLSLECTVEGTSNPNLYWYRQAAGRGLQLLFYSVGIGQISSEVPQNLSASRPQDRQFILSSKKLLLSDSGFYLCAWSTPPNEQYFGPGTRLTVT.

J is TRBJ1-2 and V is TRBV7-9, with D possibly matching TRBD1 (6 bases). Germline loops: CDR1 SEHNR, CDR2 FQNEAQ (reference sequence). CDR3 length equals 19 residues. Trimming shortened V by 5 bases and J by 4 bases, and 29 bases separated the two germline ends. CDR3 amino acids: CASSPAEGVFVLMSYGYTF. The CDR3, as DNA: TGTGCCAGCAGCCCAGCCGAGGGGGTTTTTGTACTTATGAGCTATGGCTACACCTTC.

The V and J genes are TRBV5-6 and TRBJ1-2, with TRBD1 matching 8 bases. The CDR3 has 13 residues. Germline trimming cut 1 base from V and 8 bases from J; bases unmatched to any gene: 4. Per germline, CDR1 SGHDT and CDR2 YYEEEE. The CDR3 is CASSLTGGRGYTF. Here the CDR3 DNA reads TGTGCCAGCAGCTTGACAGGGGGTCGGGGCTACACCTTC.

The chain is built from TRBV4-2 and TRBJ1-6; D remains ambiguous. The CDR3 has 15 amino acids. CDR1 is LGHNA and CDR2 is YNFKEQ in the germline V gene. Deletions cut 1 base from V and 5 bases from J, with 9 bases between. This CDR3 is CASSQVSQNNSPLHF. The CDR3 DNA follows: TGTGCCAGCAGCCAAGTTTCACAGAATAATTCACCCCTCCACTTT.

CDR3 in DNA: TGTGCCAGCAGTTACCTGCTCGGGACAGGGGTGGGCGAGCAGTACTTC. It specifies CASSYLLGTGVGEQYF. This rearrangement joins TRBV6-5 to TRBJ2-7, with 10 bases identical to TRBD1. The CDR3 contains 16 residues. Germline V lookup: CDR1 MNHEY, CDR2 SVGAGI. Trimming at V came to 2 bases and at J to 6 bases, leaving 10 bases not matched to a gene.